This paragraph reports one T cell receptor beta chain. Its antigen remains unidentified. It was with a sample-barcoded 5' primer and a J-beta primer mix that a second PCR of about 6 to 12 cycles was run. One entry per CDR3 protein, called by TCRdb with MiXCR from the 5' RACE reads. The sample includes 780,000 or so distinct CDR3 sequences, approximately 53% seen only once; the top ten take around 40%. The data were taken from a study of blood T cells in healthy people across ages. CDR3 length: 12 amino acids. Trimming shortened V by 5 bases and J by 11 bases, and 13 bases separated the two germline ends. Regarding the study as a whole: Diversity figures based on one million T cells were deemed too low. The donors' CMV status was not determined, possibly confounding changes in expanded clonotypes. Strong correlation existed between TCR beta diversity and naive T cell percentage.

Specimen: blood. The rearrangement uses TRBV12-3 or TRBV12-4 and TRBJ1-5; D is ambiguous. The clonotype comes from a man older than 75 in good health. The CDR3: CASSVGIKTQHF. CDR3 nucleotide sequence: TGTGCCAGCAGTGTGGGGATCAAGACCCAGCATTTT.